Each of the 20 T cell receptor beta chains below was sequenced from the same sample in a study of post-analysis software for immune sequencing data. Antigen specificity for these receptors is unknown. Unique molecular identifiers tagged the TCR beta cDNA libraries. TCRdb itself ran the PCR reads through MiXCR, one entry per CDR3 protein. The sample holds about 770,000 distinct CDR3 sequences, about half seen once. Overall study results and limits: TRBV5-6, TRBV5-1 and TRBV20-1 belonged to a set of about five TRBV segments that were more frequent in patients than controls.

Sequences were obtained from blood. Receptor source: a girl aged 5-17 years with multiple sclerosis.

This rearrangement joins TRBV12-3 or TRBV12-4 to TRBJ2-7; 7 positions agree with TRBD2. The closer fit of TRBJ2-5 to the DNA end suggests the J call may be wrong. There are 16 residues in the CDR3. CDR3 region: CASSSLGGRVQETQYF. For the CDR3, the DNA is TGTGCCAGCAGTTCCCTCGGCGGGAGAGTACAAGAGACCCAGTACTTC.

The rearrangement joins TRBV6-1 to TRBJ2-3; D remains unclear. CDR1 is MNHNS, CDR2 SASEGT, per germline. The V gene lost 2 bases and the J gene lost 3 bases, with 9 bases spanning the gap. This CDR3 comprises 14 residues. For the CDR3, the DNA is TGTGCCAGCAGTGAACGTGGGTATACAGATACGCAGTATTTT. Encoded protein: CASSERGYTDTQYF.

V is TRBV6-2 or TRBV6-3 and J is TRBJ2-7, with 9 bases aligning to TRBD1. V lost 0 bases, J lost 3 bases, and 0 bases stayed unmatched. The germline V gene has CDR1 MNHEY and CDR2 SVGEGT. This CDR3 comprises 14 residues. The CDR3 sequence: CASSYSTGGYEQYF. For the CDR3, the DNA is TGTGCCAGCAGTTACTCGACAGGGGGCTACGAGCAGTACTTC.

This clonotype was observed a handful of times. The chain employs TRBV7-2 and TRBJ2-1, with D possibly TRBD2 on 5 matching bases. The germline V gene has CDR1 SGHTA and CDR2 FQGNSA. V shed 3 bases and J shed 2 bases, with 17 bases lying between them. This CDR3 region has 17 residues. The CDR3 is CASSFTGLGVPYNEQFF. The DNA for the CDR3 is TGTGCCAGCAGCTTCACCGGACTTGGGGTCCCCTACAATGAGCAGTTCTTC.

The sample holds one count of this clonotype. This chain connects TRBV14 to TRBJ2-5; TRBD2 might be the D (5 bases). With 3 bases removed from V and 5 bases from J, the gap between germline ends came to 19 bases. CDR3 length: 16 residues. Germline V lookup: CDR1 SGHDN, CDR2 FVKESK. CDR3 DNA sequence: TGTGCCAGCAGCCATCGCTCTCAGCGGCCGGGGGAGACCCAGTACTTC. Its translation is CASSHRSQRPGETQYF.

This clonotype has more than one count but fewer than ten. The chain uses TRBV7-3 and TRBJ2-1; D is ambiguous. The germline gives CDR1 SGHTA, CDR2 FQGTGA. Trimming took off 3 bases at V and 8 bases at J, with 11 bases between the two ends. This CDR3 is 13 amino acids long. The DNA for the CDR3 is TGTGCCAGCAGCTTGTCCAGCCGGGATGAGCAGTTCTTC. This codes for CASSLSSRDEQFF.

V is TRBV6-5 and J is TRBJ1-4; TRBD1 aligns across 7 bases. The CDR3 is 20 residues long. Looked up from germline, CDR1 is MNHEY and CDR2 is SVGAGI. After removal of 2 bases from V and 0 bases from J, the junction contained 15 bases not matched to a gene. The CDR3 DNA sequence: TGTGCCAGCAGTTACGACCCTCAACAGGGGAAGCCTGCAACTAATGAAAAACTGTTTTTT. Its protein product is CASSYDPQQGKPATNEKLFF.

The chain links TRBV6-2 or TRBV6-3 to TRBJ2-5; 8 bases map to TRBD1. The last part of the DNA fits TRBJ2-7 better; the J call may be wrong. The CDR3 totals 15 residues. Germline-derived CDR1 and CDR2 are MNHEY and SVGEGT. The CDR3 reads CASSLQTGAVSEQYF. DNA of the CDR3: TGTGCCAGCAGTCTCCAGACAGGGGCGGTTTCCGAGCAGTACTTC.

Remarks on this clonotype: The junction and the germline gene differ at one end; a read error may be behind it. The chain recombines TRBV7-2 with TRBJ2-7; TRBD1 aligns across 11 bases. This CDR3 region has 15 residues. Germline loops: CDR1 SGHTA, CDR2 FQGNSA. CDR3 sequence: CAGSHGQGATYEQYF. The CDR3 DNA is TGTGCCGGCAGCCACGGACAGGGGGCTACCTACGAGCAGTACTTC.

The V gene is TRBV12-3 or TRBV12-4, the J gene TRBJ2-3; perhaps TRBD1 as D (6 bases). This CDR3 comprises 15 residues. V was cut by 1 base and J by 1 base, with 9 bases left in between. The CDR3 coding sequence is TGTGCCAGCAGTTTAGACAGGGATGGCACAGATACGCAGTATTTT. Translation: CASSLDRDGTDTQYF.

This chain connects TRBV6-6 to TRBJ2-1; a weak D match, TRBD2 (5 bases). V lost 2 bases, J lost 5 bases, and 13 bases lay in between. Per the germline V gene, CDR1 is MNHNY and CDR2 is SVGAGI (reference sequence). The CDR3 spans 15 residues. CDR3 sequence reads: CASSYVWRADNEQFF. The CDR3 DNA reads TGTGCCAGCAGTTACGTGTGGCGGGCCGACAATGAGCAGTTCTTC.

The chain has TRBV20-1 and TRBJ2-7, with unresolved D. Trimming shortened V by 0 bases and J by 4 bases, and 7 bases separated the two germline ends. The germline V gene encodes CDR1 DFQATT and CDR2 SNEGSKA (reference sequence). This CDR3 has 12 amino acids. As DNA, the CDR3 is TGCAGTGCTAGAGATAACATATACGAGCAGTACTTC. Protein product: CSARDNIYEQYF.

This clonotype turned up a few times. The chain combines TRBV5-1 with TRBJ2-7; D call uncertain. The CDR3 has 14 residues. Between the trimmed V and J ends, which lost 2 bases and 3 bases, there was a span of 12 bases. CDR1 and CDR2 (germline): SGHRS, YFSETQ. CDR3 nucleotide sequence: TGCGCCAGCAGCTTTGAGCCGAATGACTACGAGCAGTACTTC. Protein sequence: CASSFEPNDYEQYF.

In this sample, this clonotype turned up a few times. The chain uses TRBV24-1 and TRBJ2-1; TRBD2 matches 7 bases. The length of the CDR3 is 18 residues. The junction had 19 bases not matched to a gene; V was cut back by 4 bases and J by 8 bases. CDR1 and CDR2 from the germline V gene are KGHDR and SFDVKD. CDR3 loop: CATSDVPIAAGREYEQFF. The CDR3 coding sequence is TGTGCCACCAGTGACGTGCCCATAGCGGCGGGGCGGGAGTATGAGCAGTTCTTC.

This clonotype was seen a few times. The V call is TRBV7-9, the J call TRBJ1-1; no clear D. The CDR3 runs to 12 residues. The germline V gene encodes CDR1 SEHNR and CDR2 FQNEAQ (reference sequence). V was clipped by 11 bases and J by 1 base, with 11 bases between them. CDR3 DNA: TGTGCCGGGGAGAGTAGGAACACTGAAGCTTTCTTT. Protein: CAGESRNTEAFF.

The chain joins TRBV5-6 to TRBJ2-3, with D hard to call. The germline V gene encodes CDR1 SGHDT and CDR2 YYEEEE. This CDR3 contains 17 residues. V was shortened by 4 bases and J by 0 bases, with 18 bases between the two germline ends. The CDR3 loop reads CASSLPVAPSSTDTQYF. CDR3 bases: TGTGCCAGCAGCCTCCCGGTTGCCCCATCTAGCACAGATACGCAGTATTTT.

The sample holds a few counts of this clonotype. CDR3 sequence: CASSLGRGNEQFF. The CDR3 DNA is TGTGCCAGCTCGCTTGGACGGGGGAATGAGCAGTTCTTC. This rearrangement joins TRBV18 to TRBJ2-1; D might be TRBD2 (6 bases). V was shortened by 6 bases and J by 7 bases, with 13 bases between the two germline ends. Per germline, CDR1 KGHSH and CDR2 LQKENI. CDR3 length equals 13 residues.

This clonotype has only a few counts. The J gene is TRBJ2-1, the V gene TRBV12-3 or TRBV12-4, with 11 bases that match TRBD2. The J segment lost 3 bases and the V segment lost 6 bases, leaving 4 bases of the junction unmatched. The CDR3 length is 15 residues. The CDR3 DNA reads TGTGCCAGCAGCCCTAGCGGGAGGCTCTACAATGAGCAGTTCTTC. This gives the protein CASSPSGRLYNEQFF.

This clonotype showed up just a few times. This chain uses TRBV25-1 with TRBJ2-7, with D perhaps TRBD2 (7 bases). Germline V gives CDR1 MGHDK, CDR2 SYGVNS. V gave up 10 bases and J gave up 4 bases, with 23 bases separating them. The CDR3 is 15 amino acids. CDR3 nucleotides: TGTGCCACCCATTTTTCGGGGGGCGACGGTTACGAGCAGTACTTC. Translation gives CATHFSGGDGYEQYF.

This clonotype was detected a few times. This sequence joins TRBV20-1 and TRBJ2-4, with D perhaps matching TRBD2 (5 bases). Near its end, the DNA agrees better with TRBJ2-7, so the J call may be wrong. CDR3 length: 11 residues. Germline CDR1 is DFQATT and CDR2 is SNEGSKA (reference sequence). The CDR3 DNA reads TGCAGTGCTATTGAGGGTCGCGAGCAGTACTTC. This encodes CSAIEGREQYF.